This entry describes one T cell receptor (beta chain). Its antigen remains unidentified. The record originates from a study of T-cell memory formation after mild COVID-19. Study as a whole: TCR clusters were mostly confined to one donor each.

Each CDR3 protein is one row after TCRdb ran MiXCR on the 5' RACE reads. The sample carries around 300,000 distinct CDR3 sequences, less than 9.5% recorded once. Study-level findings and limits: Contracting clones from day 15 to 85 showed balanced CD4/CD8; later expanders favored CD4+. Confirmation was lacking for SARS-CoV-2 specificity of second-wave clones that peaked on day 37. Cross-reactive memory appears to have joined, as suggested by some responding clones showing up in pre-infection memory.

This CDR3 is 15 amino acids long. V was pared by 0 bases and J by 8 bases, with 17 bases between. The germline V gene has CDR1 DFQATT and CDR2 SNEGSKA (reference sequence). V and J are TRBV20-1 and TRBJ2-1, with D uncertain. The source of this sequence is a man aged 18 to 35 who had mild COVID-19 (a few samples of this study predate the infection). Cell type and time point are not known. Material: PBMCs or a T cell subset sorted from them (not recorded which). Here the CDR3 reads CSARDEELPADEQFF. The DNA for the CDR3 is TGCAGTGCTAGAGATGAGGAACTGCCCGCGGATGAGCAGTTCTTC.